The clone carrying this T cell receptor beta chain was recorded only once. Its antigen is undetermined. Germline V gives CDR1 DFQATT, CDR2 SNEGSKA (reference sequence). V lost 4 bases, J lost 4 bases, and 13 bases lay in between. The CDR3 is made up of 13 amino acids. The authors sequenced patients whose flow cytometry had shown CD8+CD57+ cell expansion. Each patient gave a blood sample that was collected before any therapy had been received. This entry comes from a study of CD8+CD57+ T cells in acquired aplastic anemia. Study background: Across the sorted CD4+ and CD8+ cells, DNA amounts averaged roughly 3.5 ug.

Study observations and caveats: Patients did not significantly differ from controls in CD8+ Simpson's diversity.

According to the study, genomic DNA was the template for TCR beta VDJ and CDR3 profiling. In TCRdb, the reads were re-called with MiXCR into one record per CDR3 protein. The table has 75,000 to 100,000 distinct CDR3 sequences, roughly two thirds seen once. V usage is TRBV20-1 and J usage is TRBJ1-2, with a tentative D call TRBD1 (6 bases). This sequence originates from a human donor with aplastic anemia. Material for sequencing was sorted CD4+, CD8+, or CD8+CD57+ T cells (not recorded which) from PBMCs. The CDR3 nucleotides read TGCAGTGCTAAAAAACCGGACAGCTATGGCTACACCTTC. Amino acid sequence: CSAKKPDSYGYTF.